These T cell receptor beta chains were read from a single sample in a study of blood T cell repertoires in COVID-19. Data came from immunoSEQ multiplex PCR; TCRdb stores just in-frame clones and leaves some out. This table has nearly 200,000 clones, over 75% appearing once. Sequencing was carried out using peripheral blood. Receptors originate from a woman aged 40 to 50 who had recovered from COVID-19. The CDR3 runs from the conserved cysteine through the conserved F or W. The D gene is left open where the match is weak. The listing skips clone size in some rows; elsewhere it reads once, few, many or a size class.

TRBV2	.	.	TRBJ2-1	CASAPGDGGYNEQFF	TGTGCCAGTGCCCCCGGGGACGGGGGATACAATGAGCAGTTCTTC
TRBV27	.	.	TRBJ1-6	CASKKTEYNSPLHF	TGTGCCAGCAAAAAGACGGAGTATAATTCACCCCTCCACTTT
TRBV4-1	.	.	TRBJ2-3	CASSQVSGTSTDTQYF	TGCGCCAGCAGCCAAGTGTCAGGAACTAGCACAGATACGCAGTATTTT
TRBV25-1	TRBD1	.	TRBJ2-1	CASSETLTGVNEQFF	TGTGCCAGCAGTGAAACGTTGACAGGGGTGAATGAGCAGTTCTTC
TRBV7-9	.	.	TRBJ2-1	CASSPILRLAYYNEQFF	TGTGCCAGCAGCCCAATACTCAGGCTAGCGTACTACAATGAGCAGTTCTTC
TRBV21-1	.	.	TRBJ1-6	CASGIKGASYNSPLHF	TGTGCCAGCGGCATTAAGGGGGCCTCCTATAATTCACCCCTCCACTTT
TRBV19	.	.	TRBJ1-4	CASSITPRVATNEKLFF	TGTGCCAGTAGTATAACCCCCCGGGTCGCAACTAATGAAAAACTGTTTTTT
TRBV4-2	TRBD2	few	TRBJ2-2	CASSLASGSDTGELFF	TGTGCCAGCAGCCTAGCTAGCGGGAGTGACACCGGGGAGCTGTTTTTT
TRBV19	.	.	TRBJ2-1	CASSRRDNEQFF	TGTGCCAGTAGTAGGAGAGACAATGAGCAGTTCTTC
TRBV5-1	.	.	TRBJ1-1	CASSLAGSEAFF	TGCGCCAGCAGCTTGGCAGGATCTGAAGCTTTCTTT
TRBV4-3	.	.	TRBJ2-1	CASSHRRDNEQFF	TGCGCCAGCAGCCATCGTCGGGACAATGAGCAGTTCTTC
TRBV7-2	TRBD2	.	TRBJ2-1	CASSLASTSGGYGNEQFF	TGTGCCAGCAGCTTAGCTTCGACTAGCGGGGGGTACGGGAATGAGCAGTTCTTC
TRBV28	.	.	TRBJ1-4	CASAGGEEKLFF	TGTGCCTCTGCGGGGGGGGAGGAAAAACTGTTTTTT
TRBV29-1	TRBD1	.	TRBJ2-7	CSAAGTAYEQYF	TGCAGCGCCGCCGGGACAGCCTACGAGCAGTACTTC
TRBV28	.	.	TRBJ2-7	CATTFRDNSYEQYF	TGTGCCACTACTTTCCGGGACAATAGCTACGAGCAGTACTTC
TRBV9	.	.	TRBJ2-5	CASSKGNGQGDLETQYF	TGTGCCAGCAGCAAGGGGAACGGGCAAGGGGATCTGGAGACCCAGTACTTC
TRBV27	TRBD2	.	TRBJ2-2	CATSLADTGELFF	TGTGCCACCTCGCTAGCGGATACCGGGGAGCTGTTTTTT
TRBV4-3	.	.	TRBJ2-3	CASSQEQGVGTQYF	TGCGCCAGCAGCCAAGAGCAGGGTGTCGGGACGCAGTATTTT
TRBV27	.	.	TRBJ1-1	CASSLGSSRSEAFF	TGTGCCAGCAGTTTGGGGAGTTCTCGGTCTGAAGCTTTCTTT
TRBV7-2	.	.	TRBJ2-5	CASSLGQRKYF	TGTGCCAGCAGCTTAGGCCAGCGAAAGTACTTC
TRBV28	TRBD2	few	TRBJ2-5	CASSLIRGSGKQETQYF	TGTGCCAGCAGTTTAATCCGTGGTAGCGGGAAACAAGAGACCCAGTACTTC
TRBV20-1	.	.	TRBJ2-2	CSASFPGSTGELFF	TGCAGTGCTAGTTTTCCGGGGAGCACCGGGGAGCTGTTTTTT
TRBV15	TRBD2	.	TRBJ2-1	CATSRVRPHSGLSYNEQFF	TGTGCCACCAGCAGAGTCCGCCCTCATTCGGGACTATCCTACAATGAGCAGTTCTTC
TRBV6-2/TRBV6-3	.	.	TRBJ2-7	CASSYPLHEQYF	TGTGCCAGCAGTTACCCACTCCACGAGCAGTACTTC
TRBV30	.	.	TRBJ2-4	CAWSLDGGRYF	TGTGCCTGGAGTCTTGACGGGGGTCGGTACTTC
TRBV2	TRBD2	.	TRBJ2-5	CASSESGTSGSGETQYF	TGTGCCAGCAGCGAGTCGGGGACTAGCGGGAGCGGAGAGACCCAGTACTTC
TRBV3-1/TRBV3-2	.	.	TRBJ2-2	CASSQVARREYTGELFF	TGTGCCAGCAGCCAAGTTGCTAGGCGGGAATACACCGGGGAGCTGTTTTTT
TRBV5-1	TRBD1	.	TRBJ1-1	CASSRPGTGDTEAFF	TGCGCCAGCAGCCGACCCGGGACAGGGGACACTGAAGCTTTCTTT
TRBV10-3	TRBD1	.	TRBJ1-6	CAISEGTGGNSPLHF	TGTGCCATCAGTGAGGGGACAGGGGGGAATTCACCCCTCCACTTT
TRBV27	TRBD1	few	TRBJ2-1	CASSLSYTGGVQFF	TGTGCCAGCAGTTTATCTTACACAGGGGGCGTGCAGTTCTTC
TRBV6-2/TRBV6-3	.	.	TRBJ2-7	CASSYSGQVYEQYF	TGTGCCAGCAGTTACTCCGGACAAGTATACGAGCAGTACTTC
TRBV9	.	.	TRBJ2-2	CASTFGERVNTGELFF	TGTGCCAGCACCTTTGGGGAGCGGGTGAACACCGGGGAGCTGTTTTTT
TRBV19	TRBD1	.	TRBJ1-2	CASSMGDRPNYGYTF	TGTGCCAGTAGTATGGGGGACAGACCTAACTATGGCTACACCTTC
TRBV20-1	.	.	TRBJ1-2	CSASATVRYGYTF	TGCAGTGCTAGTGCGACAGTGCGCTATGGCTACACCTTC
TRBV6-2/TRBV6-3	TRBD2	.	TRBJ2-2	CASSYWGGPANTGELFF	TGTGCCAGCAGTTACTGGGGAGGGCCGGCGAACACCGGGGAGCTGTTTTTT
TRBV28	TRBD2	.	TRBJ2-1	CASSSESTSPTLYEQFF	TGTGCCAGCAGTAGCGAATCGACTAGCCCTACCCTGTATGAGCAGTTCTTC
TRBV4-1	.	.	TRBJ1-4	CASSQLSGVNEKLFF	TGCGCCAGCAGCCAATTATCAGGGGTTAATGAAAAACTGTTTTTT
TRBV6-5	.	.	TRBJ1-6	CASSYAPSDFAPLHF	TGTGCCAGCAGTTATGCCCCTAGTGATTTTGCACCCCTCCACTTT
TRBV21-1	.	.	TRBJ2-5	CASSKALSGQETQYF	TGTGCCAGCAGCAAAGCGCTCTCCGGGCAAGAGACCCAGTACTTC